These T cell receptor beta chains were read from a single sample in a study of blood T cell repertoires in COVID-19. The data were produced by immunoSEQ multiplex PCR, yet TCRdb's version contains in-frame clones alone and is incomplete. Of about 58,000 clones in the sample, 90% are singletons; the top ten hold approximately 13%. Input material: peripheral blood. The receptors stem from a man in his sixties with active COVID-19. Both conserved end residues are part of each CDR3. A D gene is named only where the DNA matches it firmly. Part of the rows lack a size; the others show once, few, many or a class for expanded clones.

D gene	V gene	J gene	clone size	CDR3 length	CDR3 protein	CDR3 DNA
TRBD2	TRBV3-1/TRBV3-2	TRBJ2-2	.	16	CASSQPGGGNTGELFF	TGTGCCAGCAGCCAACCCGGCGGGGGAAACACCGGGGAGCTGTTTTTT
.	TRBV29-1	TRBJ2-7	.	13	CSVLRASYDEQYF	TGCAGCGTCCTCAGGGCCTCCTACGACGAGCAGTACTTC
TRBD1	TRBV14	TRBJ2-7	.	20	CASSHTRAAWTGGTSYEQYF	TGTGCCAGCAGCCACACACGGGCTGCATGGACAGGGGGAACGTCCTACGAGCAGTACTTC
.	TRBV28	TRBJ2-7	.	13	CASSLGIKYEQYF	TGTGCCAGCAGTTTAGGCATCAAATACGAGCAGTACTTC
TRBD1	TRBV29-1	TRBJ1-2	.	12	CSVPGTVNGYTF	TGCAGCGTTCCCGGGACAGTCAATGGCTACACCTTC
TRBD2	TRBV10-3	TRBJ2-7	.	16	CAISESKRLAVYEQYF	TGTGCCATCAGTGAGTCGAAGAGACTAGCGGTTTACGAGCAGTACTTC
.	TRBV18	TRBJ1-1	once	15	CASSPGMTGNTEAFF	TGTGCCAGCTCACCAGGGATGACAGGGAACACTGAAGCTTTCTTT
.	TRBV15	TRBJ2-7	.	14	CATSRSVDTYEQYF	TGTGCCACCAGCAGATCTGTGGACACCTACGAGCAGTACTTC
.	TRBV11-2	TRBJ1-5	.	14	CASSRTGTNQPQHF	TGTGCCAGCAGCAGGACGGGAACCAATCAGCCCCAGCATTTT
.	TRBV12-3/TRBV12-4	TRBJ2-3	.	13	CASSFKGADTQYF	TGTGCCAGCAGTTTTAAGGGGGCAGATACGCAGTATTTT
TRBD1	TRBV28	TRBJ1-1	.	15	CASSTNRQGGNEAFF	TGTGCCAGCAGTACCAACCGACAGGGGGGAAATGAAGCTTTCTTT
.	TRBV19	TRBJ2-7	.	12	CASSYRGSEQYF	TGTGCCAGTTCCTATAGGGGGAGTGAGCAGTACTTC
.	TRBV6-6	TRBJ2-3	few	16	CASSRIQPQDFQTQYF	TGTGCCAGCAGTCGTATCCAACCCCAAGACTTTCAGACGCAGTATTTT
TRBD1	TRBV2	TRBJ1-4	once	15	CASTGDRVLSEKLFF	TGTGCCAGCACGGGGGACAGGGTTCTTAGTGAAAAACTGTTTTTT
TRBD1	TRBV29-1	TRBJ1-1	.	13	CSVPTGGDTEAFF	TGCAGCGTTCCTACAGGGGGCGACACTGAAGCTTTCTTT
TRBD2	TRBV5-1	TRBJ2-3	.	13	CASGGGGTDTQYF	TGCGCCAGCGGCGGGGGTGGCACAGATACGCAGTATTTT
.	TRBV11-2	TRBJ2-5	.	16	CASSLRRTAGQETQYF	TGTGCCAGCAGCTTAAGGCGTACAGCAGGGCAAGAGACCCAGTACTTC
TRBD2	TRBV5-1	TRBJ2-5	.	15	CASSPGLAVEETQYF	TGCGCCAGCAGCCCGGGACTAGCGGTGGAAGAGACCCAGTACTTC
TRBD1	TRBV5-4	TRBJ2-1	.	13	CASSHDRVYEQFF	TGTGCCAGCAGCCACGACAGGGTTTATGAGCAGTTCTTC
TRBD1	TRBV4-1	TRBJ1-5	once	15	CASSRGQGVDQPQHF	TGCGCCAGCAGCCGGGGACAGGGGGTAGATCAGCCCCAGCATTTT
.	TRBV29-1	TRBJ1-1	.	11	CSVPVNTEAFF	TGCAGCGTTCCGGTGAACACTGAAGCTTTCTTT
.	TRBV5-5	TRBJ2-1	once	12	CASSLVAREQFF	TGTGCCAGCAGCTTGGTAGCCCGGGAGCAGTTCTTC
.	TRBV7-9	TRBJ2-5	.	15	CASRRRGEGEETQYF	TGTGCCAGCAGGCGTCGGGGAGAGGGCGAGGAGACCCAGTACTTC
.	TRBV5-4	TRBJ2-5	.	15	CASSYSGTLRETQYF	TGTGCCAGCAGCTATTCCGGGACTCTGAGAGAGACCCAGTACTTC
.	TRBV28	TRBJ1-5	once	14	CASSFRGLVQPQHF	TGTGCCAGCAGTTTTCGGGGTCTGGTTCAGCCCCAGCATTTT
.	TRBV6-1	TRBJ1-1	.	12	CASSDSYTEAFF	TGTGCCAGCAGTGATTCTTACACTGAAGCTTTCTTT
TRBD1	TRBV6-5	TRBJ1-5	.	15	CASSRHRDRSQPQHF	TGTGCCAGCAGTAGACACCGGGACAGGAGTCAGCCCCAGCATTTT
TRBD1	TRBV18	TRBJ1-3	.	14	CASSPRDRGNTIYF	TGTGCCAGCTCACCACGGGACAGGGGGAACACCATATATTTT
.	TRBV7-9	TRBJ2-5	large	17	CASSLRLRVGMGETQYF	TGTGCCAGCAGCCTTAGACTCAGGGTCGGAATGGGGGAGACCCAGTACTTC
TRBD2	TRBV28	TRBJ2-7	.	14	CASSLTSGTYEQYF	TGTGCCAGCAGTTTGACTAGCGGGACCTACGAGCAGTACTTC
.	TRBV5-1	TRBJ1-2	.	14	CASSLGGIREKCTF	TGCGCCAGCAGCTTGGGGGGTATAAGGGAGAAGTGCACCTTC
TRBD2	TRBV7-2	TRBJ2-7	.	15	CASSPARGGTYEQYF	TGTGCCAGCAGCCCGGCGCGGGGGGGCACCTACGAGCAGTACTTC
TRBD1	TRBV7-6	TRBJ1-1	few	12	CASSLGDRGAFF	TGTGCCAGCAGCTTAGGGGACAGGGGGGCTTTCTTT
.	TRBV9	TRBJ1-1	once	13	CASGGGGPAGAFF	TGTGCCAGCGGGGGAGGCGGCCCCGCGGGGGCTTTCTTT
TRBD1	TRBV10-3	TRBJ2-3	few	16	CAISERDSPPPDTQYF	TGTGCCATCAGTGAGAGGGACAGTCCACCCCCAGATACGCAGTATTTT
.	TRBV9	TRBJ1-1	.	15	CASSPRGLTATEAFF	TGTGCCAGCAGCCCTAGAGGACTCACCGCCACTGAAGCTTTCTTT
.	TRBV6-5	TRBJ1-3	.	13	CASSPTPGNTIYF	TGTGCCAGCAGCCCAACCCCCGGGAACACCATATATTTT
.	TRBV30	TRBJ1-1	.	14	CATNHPDTNTEAFF	TGTGCCACCAATCACCCGGACACAAACACTGAAGCTTTCTTT
.	TRBV28	TRBJ1-1	.	14	CASAPGAMNTEAFF	TGTGCCAGCGCCCCAGGGGCTATGAACACTGAAGCTTTCTTT